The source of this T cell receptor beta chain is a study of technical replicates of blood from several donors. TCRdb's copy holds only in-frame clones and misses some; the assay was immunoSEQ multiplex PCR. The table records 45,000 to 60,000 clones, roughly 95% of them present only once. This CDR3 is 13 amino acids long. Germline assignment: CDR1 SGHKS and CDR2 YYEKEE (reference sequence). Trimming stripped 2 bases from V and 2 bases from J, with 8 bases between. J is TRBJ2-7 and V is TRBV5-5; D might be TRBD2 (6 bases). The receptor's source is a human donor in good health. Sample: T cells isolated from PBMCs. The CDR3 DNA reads TGTGCCAGCAGCTTCGGGGGTACCTACGAGCAGTACTTC. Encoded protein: CASSFGGTYEQYF.